The entry that follows covers one T cell receptor beta chain sequence. This specimen belongs to a study of cytomegalovirus exposure and HLA in healthy donors. CDR3 length: 15 residues. The germline V gene has CDR1 SGHVS and CDR2 FQNEAQ. V dropped 3 bases and J dropped 4 bases, with 12 bases sitting between them. The PCR had 60 Vbeta and 13 Jbeta primers. Here immunoSEQ multiplex PCR was the method, and the copy in TCRdb shows in-frame clones only, minus some. The table records about 130,000 clones, almost 80% of them present only once. This chain uses TRBV7-8 with TRBJ2-2; a weak D match, TRBD1 (5 bases). Sequenced: PBMCs. This TCR was sampled from a female donor in good health and CMV-seronegative. The CDR3 region has the DNA TGTGCCAGCAGCTTGTCGACAGCGAGCACCGGGGAGCTGTTTTTT. As protein: CASSLSTASTGELFF.